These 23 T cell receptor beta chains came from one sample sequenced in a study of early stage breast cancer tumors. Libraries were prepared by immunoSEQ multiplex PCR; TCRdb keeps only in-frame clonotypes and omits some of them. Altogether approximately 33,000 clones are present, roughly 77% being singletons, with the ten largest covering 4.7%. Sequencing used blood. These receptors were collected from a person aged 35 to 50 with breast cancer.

CDR3 loop: CASSVLAGGPRDEQYF. CDR3 coding DNA: TGCGCCAGCAGCGTGTTAGCGGGAGGCCCCCGCGACGAGCAGTACTTC. This chain connects TRBV5-1 to TRBJ2-7, with 10 bases that match TRBD2. With V trimmed by 4 bases and J by 5 bases, 12 bases remained unmatched. The CDR3 length is 16 residues. Germline V gene lookup returns CDR1 SGHRS and CDR2 YFSETQ.

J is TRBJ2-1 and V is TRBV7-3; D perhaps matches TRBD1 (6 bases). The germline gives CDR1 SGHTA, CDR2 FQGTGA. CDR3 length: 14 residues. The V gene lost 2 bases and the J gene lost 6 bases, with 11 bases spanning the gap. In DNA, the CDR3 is TGTGCCAGCAGCTTAGGGGGCAGGGTCAATGAGCAGTTCTTC. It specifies CASSLGGRVNEQFF.

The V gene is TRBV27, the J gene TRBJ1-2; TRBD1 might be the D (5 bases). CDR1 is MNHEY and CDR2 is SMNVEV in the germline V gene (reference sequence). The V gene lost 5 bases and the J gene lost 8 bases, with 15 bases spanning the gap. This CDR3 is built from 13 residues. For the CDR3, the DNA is TGTGCCAGCAGTCAAACAGGTTACGACGGCTACACCTTC. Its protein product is CASSQTGYDGYTF.

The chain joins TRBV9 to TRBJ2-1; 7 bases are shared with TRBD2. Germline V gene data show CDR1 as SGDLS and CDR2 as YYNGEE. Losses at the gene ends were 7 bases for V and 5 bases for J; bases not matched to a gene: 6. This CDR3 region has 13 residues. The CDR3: CASSSLADNEQFF. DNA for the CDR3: TGTGCCAGCTCTTCGCTAGCGGACAATGAGCAGTTCTTC.

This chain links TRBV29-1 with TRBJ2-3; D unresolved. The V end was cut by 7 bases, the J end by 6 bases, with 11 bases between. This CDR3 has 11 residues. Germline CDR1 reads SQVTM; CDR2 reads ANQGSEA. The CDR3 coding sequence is TGCAGCGCACGGGTGGCCGATACGCAGTATTTT. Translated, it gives CSARVADTQYF.

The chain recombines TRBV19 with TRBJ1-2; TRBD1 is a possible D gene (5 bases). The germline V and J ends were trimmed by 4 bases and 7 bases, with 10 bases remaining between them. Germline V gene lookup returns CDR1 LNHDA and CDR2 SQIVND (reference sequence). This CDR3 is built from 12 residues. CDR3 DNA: TGTGCCAGTAGTACGTCGGACACTGGCTACACCTTC. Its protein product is CASSTSDTGYTF.

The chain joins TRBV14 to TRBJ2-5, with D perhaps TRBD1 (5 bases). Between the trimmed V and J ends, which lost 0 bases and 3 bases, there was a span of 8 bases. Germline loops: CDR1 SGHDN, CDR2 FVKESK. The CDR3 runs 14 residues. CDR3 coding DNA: TGTGCCAGCAGCCAAGATCCAGGGAAAGAGACCCAGTACTTC. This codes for CASSQDPGKETQYF.

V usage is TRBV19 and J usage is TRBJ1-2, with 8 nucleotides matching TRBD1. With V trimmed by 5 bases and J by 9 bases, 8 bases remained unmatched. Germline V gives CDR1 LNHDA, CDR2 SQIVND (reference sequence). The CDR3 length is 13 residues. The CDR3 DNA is TGTGCCAGTAGTTCCGGACAGGGTTACAGCTACACCTTC. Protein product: CASSSGQGYSYTF.

The CDR3 sequence is CASSIKVAGELFF. The CDR3 DNA reads TGTGCCAGTAGTATAAAGGTGGCCGGGGAGCTGTTTTTT. The genes are TRBV19 and TRBJ2-2; D unclear. CDR1 is LNHDA, CDR2 SQIVND, per germline (reference sequence). This CDR3 contains 13 residues. The V end was cut by 2 bases, the J end by 6 bases, with 7 bases between.

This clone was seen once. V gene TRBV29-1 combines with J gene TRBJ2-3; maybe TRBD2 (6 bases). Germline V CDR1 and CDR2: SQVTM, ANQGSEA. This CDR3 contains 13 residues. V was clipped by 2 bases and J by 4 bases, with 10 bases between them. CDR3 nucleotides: TGCAGCGTTGAAATGAGGGAGGCAGATACGCAGTATTTT. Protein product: CSVEMREADTQYF.

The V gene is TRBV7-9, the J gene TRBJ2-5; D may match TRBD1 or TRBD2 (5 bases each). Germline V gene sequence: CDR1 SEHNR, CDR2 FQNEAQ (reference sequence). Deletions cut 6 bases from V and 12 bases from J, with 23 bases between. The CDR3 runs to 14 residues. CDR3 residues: CASSTEGPEDIEYF. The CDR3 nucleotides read TGTGCCAGCAGTACCGAGGGACCGGAAGATATCGAGTACTTC. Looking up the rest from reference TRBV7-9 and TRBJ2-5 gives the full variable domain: DTGVSQNPRHKITKRGQNVTFRCDPISEHNRLYWYRQTLGQGPEFLTYFQNEAQLEKSRLLSDRFSAERPKGSFSTLEIQRTEQGDSAMYLCASSTEGPEDIEYFGPGTRLLVL.

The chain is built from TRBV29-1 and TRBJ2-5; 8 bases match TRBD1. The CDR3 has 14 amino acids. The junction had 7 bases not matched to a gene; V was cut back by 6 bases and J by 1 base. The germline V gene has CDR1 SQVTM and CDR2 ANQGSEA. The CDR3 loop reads CSVGGQAGQETQYF. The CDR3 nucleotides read TGCAGCGTCGGGGGACAGGCCGGCCAAGAGACCCAGTACTTC.

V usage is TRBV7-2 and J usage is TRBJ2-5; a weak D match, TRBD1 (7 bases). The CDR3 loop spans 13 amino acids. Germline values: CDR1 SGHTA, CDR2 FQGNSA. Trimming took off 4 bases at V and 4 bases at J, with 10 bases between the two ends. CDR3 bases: TGTGCCAGCAGCTCGCAGGGGGGAGAGACCCAGTACTTC. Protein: CASSSQGGETQYF.

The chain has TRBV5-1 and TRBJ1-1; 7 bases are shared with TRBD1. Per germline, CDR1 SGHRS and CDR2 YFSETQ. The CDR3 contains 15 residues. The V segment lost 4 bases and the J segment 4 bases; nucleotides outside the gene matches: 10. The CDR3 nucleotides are TGCGCCAGCAGCACCGACAGGGTGGTCGGCACTGAAGCTTTCTTT. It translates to CASSTDRVVGTEAFF. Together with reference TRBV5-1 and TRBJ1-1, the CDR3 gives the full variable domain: KAGVTQTPRYLIKTRGQQVTLSCSPISGHRSVSWYQQTPGQGLQFLFEYFSETQRNKGNFPGRFSGRQFSNSRSEMNVSTLELGDSALYLCASSTDRVVGTEAFFGQGTRLTVV.

CDR3 sequence reads: CASSYSPRWENEQFF. CDR3 sequence (DNA): TGTGCCAGCAGTTACTCTCCCCGGTGGGAGAATGAGCAGTTCTTC. V usage is TRBV6-5 and J usage is TRBJ2-1, with D maybe TRBD2 (5 bases). In germline, CDR1 is MNHEY, CDR2 SVGAGI. V was pared by 0 bases and J by 7 bases, with 13 bases between. This CDR3 has 15 residues.

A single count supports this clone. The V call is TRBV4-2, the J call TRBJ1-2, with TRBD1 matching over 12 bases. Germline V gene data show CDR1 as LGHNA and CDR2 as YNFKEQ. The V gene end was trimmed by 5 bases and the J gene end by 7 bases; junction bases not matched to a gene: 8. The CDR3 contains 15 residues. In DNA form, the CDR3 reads TGTGCCAGCAGCGACCGGGGACAGGGGGCGCGTGGCTACACCTTC. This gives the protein CASSDRGQGARGYTF.

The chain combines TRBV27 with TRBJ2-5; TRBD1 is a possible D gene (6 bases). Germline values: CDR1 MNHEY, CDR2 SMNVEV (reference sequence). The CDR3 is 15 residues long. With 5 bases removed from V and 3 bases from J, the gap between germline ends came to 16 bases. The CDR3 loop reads CASSQTGQFEETQYF. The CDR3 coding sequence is TGTGCCAGCAGTCAGACCGGACAGTTCGAAGAGACCCAGTACTTC.

The CDR3 protein is CASSFGRVGYGYTF. The CDR3 DNA sequence: TGTGCCAGCAGTTTTGGCAGGGTTGGGTATGGCTACACCTTC. The rearrangement links TRBV28 to TRBJ1-2, with D possibly matching TRBD1 (5 bases). Trimming took off 3 bases at V and 5 bases at J, with 13 bases between the two ends. The CDR3 is 14 residues long. Germline loops: CDR1 MDHEN, CDR2 SYDVKM.

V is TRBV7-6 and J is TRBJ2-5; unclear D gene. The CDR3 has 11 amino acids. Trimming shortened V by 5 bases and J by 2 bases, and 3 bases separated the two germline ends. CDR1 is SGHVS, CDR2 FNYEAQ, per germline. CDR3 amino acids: CASSAQETQYF. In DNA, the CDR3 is TGTGCCAGCAGCGCACAAGAGACCCAGTACTTC.

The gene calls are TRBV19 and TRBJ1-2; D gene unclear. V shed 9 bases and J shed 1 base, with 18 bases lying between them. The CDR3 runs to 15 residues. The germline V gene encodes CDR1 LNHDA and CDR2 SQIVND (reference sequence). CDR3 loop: CASRPDGNFNYGYTF. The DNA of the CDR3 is TGTGCCAGCCGCCCGGACGGGAACTTTAACTATGGCTACACCTTC.

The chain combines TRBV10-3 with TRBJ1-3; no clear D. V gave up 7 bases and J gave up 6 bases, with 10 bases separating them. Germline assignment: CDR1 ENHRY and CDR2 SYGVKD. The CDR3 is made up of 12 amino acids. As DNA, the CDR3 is TGTGCCATCACTCCCGACGCAAACACCATATATTTT. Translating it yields CAITPDANTIYF.

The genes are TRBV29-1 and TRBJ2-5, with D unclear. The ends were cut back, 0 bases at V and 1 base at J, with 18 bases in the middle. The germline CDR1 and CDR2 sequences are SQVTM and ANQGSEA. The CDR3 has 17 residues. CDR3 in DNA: TGCAGCGTTGAAGATCGGTTTGGCAGGCTGCCCCAAGAGACCCAGTACTTC. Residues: CSVEDRFGRLPQETQYF.

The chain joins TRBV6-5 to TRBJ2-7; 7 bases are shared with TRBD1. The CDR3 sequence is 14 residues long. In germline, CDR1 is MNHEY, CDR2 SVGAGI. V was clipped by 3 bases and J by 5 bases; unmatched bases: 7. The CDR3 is CASSYEQGSDEQYF. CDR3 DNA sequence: TGTGCCAGCAGTTATGAACAGGGGTCCGACGAGCAGTACTTC.